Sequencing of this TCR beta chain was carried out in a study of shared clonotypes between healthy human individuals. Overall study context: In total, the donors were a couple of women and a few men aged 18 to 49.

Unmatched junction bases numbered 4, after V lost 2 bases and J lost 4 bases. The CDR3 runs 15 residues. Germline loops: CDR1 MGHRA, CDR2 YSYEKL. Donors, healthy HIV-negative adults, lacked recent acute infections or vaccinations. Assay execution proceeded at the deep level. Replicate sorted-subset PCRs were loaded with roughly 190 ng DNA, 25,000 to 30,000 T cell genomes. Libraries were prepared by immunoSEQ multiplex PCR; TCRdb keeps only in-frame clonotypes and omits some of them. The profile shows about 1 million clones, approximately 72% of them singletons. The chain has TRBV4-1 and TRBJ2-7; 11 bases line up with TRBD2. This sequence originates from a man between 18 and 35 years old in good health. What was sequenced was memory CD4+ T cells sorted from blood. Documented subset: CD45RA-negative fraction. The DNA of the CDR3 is TGCGCCAGCAGCCAACGTAGCGGGGGGGAGTACGAGCAGTACTTC. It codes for CASSQRSGGEYEQYF.